This T cell receptor beta chain originates from a study of long-term antiretroviral therapy in people with HIV. Study overall: Collection dates of the earliest samples fall about a decade before the 2015 immediate-ART recommendation. Points from the study as a whole: Missing from the dataset were any data on ART adherence, viral resistance or therapy changes.

Survey-level immunoSEQ v3.0 assays were run. Per-sample targets for sequencing were roughly 35,000-50,000 T-cell genomes. Generated by immunoSEQ multiplex PCR, the TCRdb table keeps only in-frame clones and is missing some. Of about 25,000 clones listed, more than 65% were seen once; the top ten hold approximately 6%. With 0 bases removed from V and 5 bases from J, the gap between germline ends came to 10 bases. Per the germline V gene, CDR1 is LNHDA and CDR2 is SQIVND (reference sequence). The CDR3 sequence is 15 residues long. Participants with HIV, all of them, were treated in the United States. Of note for this clone: Its antigen remains unidentified.

V is TRBV19 and J is TRBJ2-2; tentative D call: TRBD1 (5 bases). This sequence was found in a man aged 25 to 45 with HIV. This specimen consisted of unsorted PBMCs, obtained 4.4 years after starting antiretroviral therapy. CDR3 region: CASSIDGRQTGELFF. The CDR3 DNA follows: TGTGCCAGTAGTATAGACGGCAGACAGACCGGGGAGCTGTTTTTT.